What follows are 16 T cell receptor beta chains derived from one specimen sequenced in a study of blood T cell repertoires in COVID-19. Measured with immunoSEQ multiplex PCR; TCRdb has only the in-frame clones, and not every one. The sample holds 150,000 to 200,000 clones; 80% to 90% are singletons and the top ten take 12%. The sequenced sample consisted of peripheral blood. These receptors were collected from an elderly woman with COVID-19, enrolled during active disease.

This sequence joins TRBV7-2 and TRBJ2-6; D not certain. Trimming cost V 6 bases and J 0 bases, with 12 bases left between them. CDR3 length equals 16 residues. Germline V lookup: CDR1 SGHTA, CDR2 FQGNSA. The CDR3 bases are TGTGCCAGCAGTCCGGTCTCTTCCTCTGGGGCCAACGTCCTGACTTTC. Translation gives CASSPVSSSGANVLTF.

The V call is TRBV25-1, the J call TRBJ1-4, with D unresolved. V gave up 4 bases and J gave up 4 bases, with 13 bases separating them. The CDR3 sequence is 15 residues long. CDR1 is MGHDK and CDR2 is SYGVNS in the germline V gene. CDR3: CASSAQDGDNEKLFF. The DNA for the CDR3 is TGTGCCAGCAGTGCCCAGGACGGGGATAATGAAAAACTGTTTTTT. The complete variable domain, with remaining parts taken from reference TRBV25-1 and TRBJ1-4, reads EADIYQTPRYLVIGTGKKITLECSQTMGHDKMYWYQQDPGMELHLIHYSYGVNSTEKGDLSSESTVSRIRTEHFPLTLESARPSHTSQYLCASSAQDGDNEKLFFGSGTQLSVL.

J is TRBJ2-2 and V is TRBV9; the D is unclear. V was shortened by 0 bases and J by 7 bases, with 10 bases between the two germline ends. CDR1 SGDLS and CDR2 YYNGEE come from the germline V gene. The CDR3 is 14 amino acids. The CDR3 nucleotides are TGTGCCAGCAGCGTAGCTACGGGTGACGGGGAGCTGTTTTTT. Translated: CASSVATGDGELFF. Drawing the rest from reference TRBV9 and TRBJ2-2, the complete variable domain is DSGVTQTPKHLITATGQRVTLRCSPRSGDLSVYWYQQSLDQGLQFLIQYYNGEERAKGNILERFSAQQFPDLHSELNLSSLELGDSALYFCASSVATGDGELFFGEGSRLTVL.

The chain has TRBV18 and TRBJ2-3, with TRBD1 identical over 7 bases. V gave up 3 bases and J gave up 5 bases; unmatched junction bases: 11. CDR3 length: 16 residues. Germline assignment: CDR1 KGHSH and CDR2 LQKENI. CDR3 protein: CASSPAPMYRGDTQYF. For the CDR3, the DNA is TGTGCCAGCTCACCGGCTCCTATGTACAGGGGAGATACGCAGTATTTT.

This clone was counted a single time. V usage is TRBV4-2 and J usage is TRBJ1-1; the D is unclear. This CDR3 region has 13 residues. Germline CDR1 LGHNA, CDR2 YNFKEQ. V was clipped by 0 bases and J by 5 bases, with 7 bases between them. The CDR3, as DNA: TGTGCCAGCAGCCAAGAGAGGGCGACTGAAGCTTTCTTT. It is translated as CASSQERATEAFF.

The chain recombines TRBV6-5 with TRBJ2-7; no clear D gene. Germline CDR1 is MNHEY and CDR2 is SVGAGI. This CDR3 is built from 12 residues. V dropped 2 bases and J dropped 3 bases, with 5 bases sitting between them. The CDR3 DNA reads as TGTGCCAGCAGTTACGGAGTCTACGAGCAGTACTTC. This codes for CASSYGVYEQYF.

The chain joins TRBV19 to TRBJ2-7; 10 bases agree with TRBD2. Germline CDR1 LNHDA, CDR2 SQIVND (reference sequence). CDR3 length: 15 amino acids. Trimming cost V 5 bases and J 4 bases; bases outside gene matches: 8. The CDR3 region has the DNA TGTGCCAGTAGTGTCCTAGCGGGAGTCGGTTACGAGCAGTACTTC. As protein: CASSVLAGVGYEQYF.

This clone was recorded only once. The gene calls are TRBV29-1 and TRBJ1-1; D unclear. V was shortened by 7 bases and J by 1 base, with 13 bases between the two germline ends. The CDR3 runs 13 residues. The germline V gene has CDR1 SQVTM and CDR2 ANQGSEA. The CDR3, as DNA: TGCAGCGCCTTCTGGCAGGCGAACACTGAAGCTTTCTTT. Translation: CSAFWQANTEAFF. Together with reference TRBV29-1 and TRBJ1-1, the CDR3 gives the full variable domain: SAVISQKPSRDICQRGTSLTIQCQVDSQVTMMFWYRQQPGQSLTLIATANQGSEATYESGFVIDKFPISRPNLTFSTLTVSNMSPEDSSIYLCSAFWQANTEAFFGQGTRLTVV.

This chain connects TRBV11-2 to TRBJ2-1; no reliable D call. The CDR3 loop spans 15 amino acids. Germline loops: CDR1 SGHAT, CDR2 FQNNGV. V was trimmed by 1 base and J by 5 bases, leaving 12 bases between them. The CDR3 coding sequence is TGTGCCAGCAGCTTAGTCGCTTCCCGAGACAATGAGCAGTTCTTC. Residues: CASSLVASRDNEQFF. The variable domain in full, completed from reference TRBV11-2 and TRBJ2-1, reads EAGVAQSPRYKIIEKRQSVAFWCNPISGHATLYWYQQILGQGPKLLIQFQNNGVVDDSQLPKDRFSAERLKGVDSTLKIQPAKLEDSAVYLCASSLVASRDNEQFFGPGTRLTVL.

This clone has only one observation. CDR3 loop: CSVEPPGQYNEQFF. The CDR3, as DNA: TGCAGCGTTGAACCACCGGGACAATACAATGAGCAGTTCTTC. V gene TRBV29-1 combines with J gene TRBJ2-1; D is possibly TRBD1 (6 bases). CDR3 length: 14 amino acids. In germline, CDR1 is SQVTM, CDR2 ANQGSEA. Trimming left V 2 bases short and J 4 bases short, with 12 bases between.

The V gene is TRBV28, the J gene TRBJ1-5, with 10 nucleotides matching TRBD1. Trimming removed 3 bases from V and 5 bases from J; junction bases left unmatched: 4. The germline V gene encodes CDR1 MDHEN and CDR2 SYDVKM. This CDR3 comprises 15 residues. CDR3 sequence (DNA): TGTGCCAGCAGTTTGGACAGGGGGGTTGATCAGCCCCAGCATTTT. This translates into CASSLDRGVDQPQHF.

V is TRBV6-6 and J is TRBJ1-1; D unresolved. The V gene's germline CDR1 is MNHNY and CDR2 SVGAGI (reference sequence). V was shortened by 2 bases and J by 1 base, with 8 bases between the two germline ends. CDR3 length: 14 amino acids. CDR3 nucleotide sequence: TGTGCCAGCAGTTACACGGGGAGGAACACTGAAGCTTTCTTT. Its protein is CASSYTGRNTEAFF.

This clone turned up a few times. The CDR3 spells CASSQREIQYF. CDR3 sequence (DNA): TGTGCCAGTAGCCAGCGGGAAATTCAGTACTTC. V gene TRBV19 combines with J gene TRBJ2-4, with 7 bases that match TRBD2. Germline V gives CDR1 LNHDA, CDR2 SQIVND (reference sequence). The CDR3 is made up of 11 amino acids. Trimming took 6 bases from V and 10 from J; bases not matched to a gene: 3.

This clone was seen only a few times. The CDR3 sequence is CASSVDRVHEQYF. The CDR3 DNA is TGTGCCAGCTCAGTGGACAGGGTACACGAGCAGTACTTC. V is TRBV18 and J is TRBJ2-7, with TRBD1 matching 8 bases. The CDR3 is 13 amino acids. V lost 5 bases and J lost 5; bases outside the gene matches: 5. Germline V CDR1 and CDR2: KGHSH, LQKENI.

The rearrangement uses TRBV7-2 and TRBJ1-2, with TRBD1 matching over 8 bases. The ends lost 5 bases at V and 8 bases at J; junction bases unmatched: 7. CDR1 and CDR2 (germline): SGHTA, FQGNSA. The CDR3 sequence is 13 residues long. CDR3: CASSKDRAGGYTF. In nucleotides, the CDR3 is TGTGCCAGCAGCAAGGACAGGGCGGGAGGCTACACCTTC.

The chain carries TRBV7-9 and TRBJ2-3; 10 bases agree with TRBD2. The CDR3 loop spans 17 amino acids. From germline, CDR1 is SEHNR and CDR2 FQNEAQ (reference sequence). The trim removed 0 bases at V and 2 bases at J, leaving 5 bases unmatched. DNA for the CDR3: TGTGCCAGCAGCTTAGCGCTAGCGGGGGCTACCACAGATACGCAGTATTTT. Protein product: CASSLALAGATTDTQYF.